This T cell receptor (beta chain) was retrieved from a study of T cells in localized non-small cell lung cancer. General study findings and limits: As only one tumor region underwent sequencing, heterogeneity remains possible. Median detection of top 100 tumor clones in adjacent lung was around 59 clones.

Details on this clone: Its antigen is as yet unknown.

TCRdb's copy holds only in-frame clones and misses some; the assay was immunoSEQ multiplex PCR. The sample has about 40,000 clones; around nine tenths are singletons. This CDR3 has 14 residues. Germline V CDR1 and CDR2: SGHTA, FQGNSA. V was trimmed by 5 bases and J by 2 bases, leaving 12 bases between them. This specimen was peripheral blood, taken before any cancer treatment. The receptor was derived from a man between 18 and 49 years old with stage I lung adenocarcinoma. The V and J genes are TRBV7-2 and TRBJ1-2; D perhaps matches TRBD1 (5 bases). CDR3 sequence: CASSPVSGNYGYTF. DNA for the CDR3: TGTGCCAGCAGCCCCGTTTCAGGGAACTATGGCTACACCTTC. Based on the CDR3 plus reference TRBV7-2 and TRBJ1-2, the full variable domain is GAGVSQSPSNKVTEKGKDVELRCDPISGHTALYWYRQSLGQGLEFLIYFQGNSAPDKSGLPSDRFSAERTGGSVSTLTIQRTQQEDSAVYLCASSPVSGNYGYTFGSGTRLTVV.